A single sample is the source of the 27 T cell receptor beta chains below, sequenced in a study of CDR3 diversity in severe acne. TCRdb reprocessed the PCR reads via MiXCR and lists one record per CDR3 protein. The table includes about 90,000 distinct CDR3 sequences, approximately 52% detected once. Sequencing used blood. Receptors originate from a male donor in good health, serving as a control.

This clonotype was observed a few times. This chain connects TRBV5-5 to TRBJ1-5; 10 bases are shared with TRBD1. CDR1 and CDR2 (germline): SGHKS, YYEKEE (reference sequence). The CDR3 runs 16 residues. V shed 3 bases, J shed 1 base, and the junction held 4 bases outside the gene matches. This CDR3 reads CASSSTGGGSNQPQHF. The CDR3 DNA reads as TGTGCCAGCAGCTCGACAGGGGGCGGAAGCAATCAGCCCCAGCATTTT. Looking up the rest from reference TRBV5-5 and TRBJ1-5 gives the full variable domain: DAGVTQSPTHLIKTRGQQVTLRCSPISGHKSVSWYQQVLGQGPQFIFQYYEKEERGRGNFPDRFSARQFPNYSSELNVNALLLGDSALYLCASSSTGGGSNQPQHFGDGTRLSIL.

This clonotype showed up many times. The CDR3 DNA reads as TGTGCCAGCAGTGCCAACTGGGGTGGGACAGGGACTAATGAAAAACTGTTTTTT. Residues: CASSANWGGTGTNEKLFF. The V gene is TRBV6-1, the J gene TRBJ1-4; TRBD1 aligns across 9 bases. Looked up from germline, CDR1 is MNHNS and CDR2 is SASEGT. The CDR3 contains 18 residues. The junction had 11 bases not matched to a gene; V was cut back by 4 bases and J by 2 bases.

This clonotype has just a few counts. The V gene is TRBV19, the J gene TRBJ1-1; no reliable D call. V was shortened by 9 bases and J by 2 bases, with 13 bases between the two germline ends. The germline V gene encodes CDR1 LNHDA and CDR2 SQIVND (reference sequence). This CDR3 has 13 amino acids. The CDR3 sequence is CASRWQRNTEAFF. CDR3 sequence (DNA): TGTGCCAGCCGGTGGCAGCGCAACACTGAAGCTTTCTTT.

V is TRBV11-2 and J is TRBJ1-3; no firm D call. This CDR3 spans 13 amino acids. Germline V gene lookup returns CDR1 SGHAT and CDR2 FQNNGV. Trimming removed 6 bases from V and 4 bases from J, with 10 bases in between. CDR3 in DNA: TGTGCCAGCAGTTCCACGGGGGGAAACACCATATATTTT. Translated: CASSSTGGNTIYF.

This clonotype was picked up many times. The J gene is TRBJ1-2, the V gene TRBV25-1; D gene uncertain. This CDR3 is 15 amino acids long. The germline V gene has CDR1 MGHDK and CDR2 SYGVNS. V lost 3 bases and J 4 bases, leaving 15 bases between the germline ends. This chain's CDR3 is CASSDPLTRTYGYTF. For the CDR3, the DNA is TGTGCCAGCAGTGACCCCTTGACAAGAACCTATGGCTACACCTTC.

The chain links TRBV20-1 to TRBJ1-2; the D is unclear. This CDR3 comprises 13 residues. Trimming pared 4 bases from V and 1 base from J, leaving 10 bases between. Per the germline V gene, CDR1 is DFQATT and CDR2 is SNEGSKA (reference sequence). In nucleotides, the CDR3 is TGCAGTGCTAAGGTTCCCGGTAACTATGGCTACACCTTC. Translated, it gives CSAKVPGNYGYTF.

The chain's CDR3 is CASSGSAGEYDTQYF. In nucleotides, the CDR3 is TGTGCCAGCAGCGGATCAGCGGGAGAATATGATACGCAGTATTTT. The V and J genes are TRBV7-9 and TRBJ2-3; 8 positions match TRBD2. The V gene's germline CDR1 is SEHNR and CDR2 FQNEAQ (reference sequence). This CDR3 is 15 amino acids long. With 5 bases clipped from V and 6 bases from J, the junction kept 10 bases outside the gene matches.

The rearrangement uses TRBV19 and TRBJ1-2; 7 nucleotides match TRBD1. Per the germline V gene, CDR1 is LNHDA and CDR2 is SQIVND (reference sequence). The J segment lost 8 bases and the V segment lost 6 bases, leaving 9 bases of the junction unmatched. This CDR3 has 13 residues. Here the CDR3 DNA reads TGTGCCAGTAGAACCGACAGGGTCGGCGGCTACACCTTC. Amino acid sequence: CASRTDRVGGYTF.

The J gene is TRBJ2-3, the V gene TRBV20-1, with TRBD2 identical over 9 bases. V gave up 1 base and J gave up 4 bases; unmatched junction bases: 9. The CDR3 runs 16 residues. The V gene's germline CDR1 is DFQATT and CDR2 SNEGSKA (reference sequence). CDR3 DNA sequence: TGCAGTGCTAGAGCCCCCCCAAGCGGGAGGTCAGATACGCAGTATTTT. This sequence encodes CSARAPPSGRSDTQYF.

This clonotype was observed many times. The chain carries TRBV20-1 and TRBJ2-3; perhaps TRBD1 as D (5 bases). The CDR3 runs to 15 residues. The germline gives CDR1 DFQATT, CDR2 SNEGSKA (reference sequence). V was shortened by 1 base and J by 2 bases, with 13 bases between the two germline ends. CDR3 amino acids: CSARGGRSLTDTQYF. In DNA form, the CDR3 reads TGCAGTGCTAGAGGGGGCCGCTCACTCACAGATACGCAGTATTTT.

This clonotype was counted ten times or more. The chain carries TRBV5-5 and TRBJ1-2; a weak D match, TRBD1 (6 bases). CDR3 length equals 15 residues. V was trimmed by 4 bases and J by 8 bases, leaving 21 bases between them. CDR1 and CDR2 (germline): SGHKS, YYEKEE (reference sequence). CDR3 bases: TGTGCCAGCAGCGGGGGGGCTGGGGGACTCTACGGCTACACCTTC. Translating it yields CASSGGAGGLYGYTF. The complete variable domain, with remaining parts taken from reference TRBV5-5 and TRBJ1-2, reads DAGVTQSPTHLIKTRGQQVTLRCSPISGHKSVSWYQQVLGQGPQFIFQYYEKEERGRGNFPDRFSARQFPNYSSELNVNALLLGDSALYLCASSGGAGGLYGYTFGSGTRLTVV.

In this sample, this clonotype is medium-sized (0.01 to 0.1%). The J gene is TRBJ2-7, the V gene TRBV20-1; D possibly corresponds to TRBD2 (5 bases). The CDR3 has 14 amino acids. The V gene's germline CDR1 is DFQATT and CDR2 SNEGSKA (reference sequence). Trimming removed 0 bases from V and 0 bases from J, with 9 bases in between. The CDR3 reads CSARDPTSSYEQYF. As DNA, the CDR3 is TGCAGTGCTAGAGACCCTACTAGCTCCTACGAGCAGTACTTC.

The chain has TRBV12-3 or TRBV12-4 and TRBJ2-2, with D possibly TRBD2 on 5 matching bases. Deletions cut 3 bases from V and 6 bases from J, with 11 bases between. This CDR3 is 14 amino acids long. The CDR3 nucleotides are TGTGCCAGCAGTTTCTTCGGGATCGCCGGGGAGCTGTTTTTT. Protein product: CASSFFGIAGELFF.

This chain connects TRBV6-4 to TRBJ2-1, with 14 bases that match TRBD2. V lost 4 bases and J lost 9; bases outside the gene matches: 5. The CDR3 extends over 15 amino acids. Germline V gene lookup returns CDR1 MRHNA and CDR2 SNTAGT. This chain's CDR3 is CASSGGTSGSSEQFF. CDR3 nucleotide sequence: TGTGCCAGCAGTGGCGGGACTAGCGGGAGCAGTGAGCAGTTCTTC.

This clonotype was observed a few times. This chain links TRBV19 with TRBJ1-1; D is possibly TRBD1 (5 bases). The germline V gene encodes CDR1 LNHDA and CDR2 SQIVND (reference sequence). The length of the CDR3 is 16 residues. Trimming left V 6 bases short and J 1 base short, with 18 bases between. CDR3 DNA: TGTGCCAGTAGGGACACGGGGCAGCGCAAGAACACTGAAGCTTTCTTT. Protein product: CASRDTGQRKNTEAFF.

The chain has TRBV2 and TRBJ1-1; 10 nucleotides agree with TRBD1. The ends lost 8 bases at V and 4 bases at J; junction bases unmatched: 7. CDR3 size: 14 residues. Germline CDR1 and CDR2: SNHLY and FYNNEI. The CDR3 nucleotides read TGTGCCAGCGCGCCGCGGACAGGGGGCACTGAAGCTTTCTTT. This translates into CASAPRTGGTEAFF.

This chain uses TRBV6-1 with TRBJ2-3, with D possibly matching TRBD1 (5 bases). Trimming cost V 8 bases and J 2 bases, with 8 bases left between them. This CDR3 region has 12 residues. Germline V gene lookup returns CDR1 MNHNS and CDR2 SASEGT. CDR3 nucleotide sequence: TGTGCCAGCGGGGCCTTCACAGATACGCAGTATTTT. Protein sequence: CASGAFTDTQYF.

The V and J genes are TRBV4-1 and TRBJ2-5; TRBD1 agrees at 8 bases. This CDR3 is built from 15 residues. The germline V gene has CDR1 MGHRA and CDR2 YSYEKL. J gave up 3 bases and V 4 bases, and 7 bases lay outside the gene matches. CDR3 coding DNA: TGCGCCAGCAGCCCGACAGGGGATGTCGAAGAGACCCAGTACTTC. Amino acid sequence: CASSPTGDVEETQYF.

This clonotype has only a few counts. This chain links TRBV18 with TRBJ1-1, with 8 bases that match TRBD1. Germline V gene lookup returns CDR1 KGHSH and CDR2 LQKENI. Germline trimming cut 3 bases from V and 5 bases from J; bases unmatched to any gene: 5. The CDR3 has 14 residues. The CDR3 nucleotides are TGTGCCAGCTCACCGCAGGGGGCGAGGACTGAAGCTTTCTTT. This encodes CASSPQGARTEAFF.

This clonotype was seen only once. Here the CDR3 DNA reads TGTGCCAGCAGCTTAGTACGGACTACCACAGATACGCAGTATTTT. Amino acid sequence: CASSLVRTTTDTQYF. The chain recombines TRBV7-2 with TRBJ2-3, with D possibly being TRBD2 (6 bases). V was trimmed by 1 base and J by 2 bases, leaving 10 bases between them. The CDR3 totals 15 residues. Per germline, CDR1 SGHTA and CDR2 FQGNSA.

A few counts support this clonotype. The rearrangement links TRBV27 to TRBJ2-2, with 11 bases identical to TRBD2. The J segment lost 3 bases and the V segment lost 3 bases, leaving 12 bases of the junction unmatched. The CDR3 runs to 19 residues. CDR1 is MNHEY and CDR2 is SMNVEV in the germline V gene (reference sequence). The CDR3 loop is CASSFLAGGVWADTGELFF. CDR3 DNA: TGTGCCAGCAGTTTTCTAGCGGGAGGAGTTTGGGCGGACACCGGGGAGCTGTTTTTT.

The CDR3 reads CATSDSRTGFEELFF. The CDR3 bases are TGTGCCACCAGTGATTCAAGGACAGGGTTTGAGGAGCTGTTTTTT. The rearrangement joins TRBV24-1 to TRBJ2-2, with TRBD1 matching 8 bases. Germline V CDR1 and CDR2: KGHDR, SFDVKD. This CDR3 is built from 15 residues. After removal of 2 bases from V and 10 bases from J, the junction contained 8 bases not matched to a gene.

The table lists this clonotype with a few counts. The chain joins TRBV29-1 to TRBJ1-3, with D tentatively TRBD1 (6 bases). V lost 5 bases to trimming and J lost 4 bases, with 12 bases between them. Germline V lookup: CDR1 SQVTM, CDR2 ANQGSEA. This CDR3 contains 13 residues. Here the CDR3 reads CSVQRGTGNTIYF. In nucleotides, the CDR3 is TGCAGCGTTCAAAGGGGGACAGGAAACACCATATATTTT. Variable domain in full (rest from reference TRBV29-1 and TRBJ1-3): SAVISQKPSRDICQRGTSLTIQCQVDSQVTMMFWYRQQPGQSLTLIATANQGSEATYESGFVIDKFPISRPNLTFSTLTVSNMSPEDSSIYLCSVQRGTGNTIYFGEGSWLTVV.

This clonotype was seen at least ten times. J is TRBJ1-5 and V is TRBV12-3 or TRBV12-4; 8 bases fit TRBD1. The CDR3 has 14 residues. Losses at the gene ends were 9 bases for V and 0 bases for J; bases not matched to a gene: 4. The CDR3 region has the DNA TGTGCCAGTAGACAGGGGAATAGCAATCAGCCCCAGCATTTT. Protein: CASRQGNSNQPQHF.

V is TRBV6-6 and J is TRBJ1-1; no definite D call. In germline, CDR1 is MNHNY, CDR2 SVGAGI (reference sequence). This CDR3 is built from 12 residues. V lost 0 bases and J 3 bases, leaving 2 bases between the germline ends. The CDR3, as DNA: TGTGCCAGCAGTTACTCGGACACTGAAGCTTTCTTT. The encoded protein is CASSYSDTEAFF.

The table lists this clonotype with many counts. This chain joins TRBV20-1 and TRBJ2-4; possible D gene TRBD2, 5 bases. In germline, CDR1 is DFQATT, CDR2 SNEGSKA (reference sequence). V was cut by 3 bases and J by 0 bases, with 12 bases left in between. This CDR3 comprises 15 residues. CDR3 in DNA: TGCAGTGCTAGGAGGAGGCAAATAGCCAAAAACATTCAGTACTTC. It encodes CSARRRQIAKNIQYF.

The chain is built from TRBV6-6 and TRBJ1-5, with a possible D match to TRBD1 (5 bases). Germline values: CDR1 MNHNY, CDR2 SVGAGI (reference sequence). The CDR3 contains 15 residues. With 3 bases removed from V and 7 bases from J, the gap between germline ends came to 16 bases. CDR3 region: CASSYGQGEGQPQHF. The CDR3, as DNA: TGTGCCAGCAGTTATGGGCAGGGTGAAGGGCAGCCCCAGCATTTT.